This TCR beta chain appears in the sequencing data of a study of type 1 and type 2 diabetes patients. There are a few counts of this clonotype. The PCR template was genomic DNA. Multiplex PCR with 30 forward and 13 reverse primers amplified the TCR beta CDR3. TCRdb re-called the multiplex PCR reads through MiXCR, storing one row per CDR3 protein. The sample comprises 270,000 or so distinct CDR3 sequences, around 47% of which are singletons, and roughly 13% rests with the top ten. J lost 5 bases, V lost 1 base, and 17 bases had no gene match. CDR1 and CDR2 (germline): MGHRA, YSYEKL. This CDR3 spans 19 amino acids. Anyone with other autoimmune disease or infection in the prior four weeks was excluded.

This receptor was identified in a man aged 18 to 30 with type 2 diabetes. The sample taken for sequencing was peripheral blood mononuclear cells (PBMCs). The rearrangement links TRBV4-1 to TRBJ2-1; 7 bases are shared with TRBD2. The CDR3 sequence is CASSQVWLSGGGDHNEQFF. DNA for the CDR3: TGCGCCAGCAGCCAAGTTTGGTTATCGGGAGGAGGGGACCACAATGAGCAGTTCTTC.